This TCR beta chain was documented in a study of blood T cells in healthy people across ages. On the study more broadly: In model experiments, template switching was able to capture about one barcoded beta molecule for every two T cells that were present.

Combining a sample-barcoded 5' primer with a J-beta primer mix, a second PCR ran for roughly 7 to 11 cycles. The study obtained at least 2.5 million CDR3-containing paired-end reads from every sample. TCRdb reprocessed the 5' RACE reads with MiXCR, giving one entry per CDR3 protein. The data contain around 710,000 distinct CDR3 sequences, roughly two fifths of them singletons. This CDR3 comprises 17 residues. The germline V and J ends were trimmed by 3 bases and 0 bases, with 15 bases remaining between them. Germline CDR1 reads DFQATT; CDR2 reads SNEGSKA (reference sequence). Broader study findings: Reliance upon unsorted PBMCs precluded definitive naive versus antigen-experienced comparison.

This clonotype was counted a few times. Its antigen is undetermined. Each donor supplied approximately 10 milliliters of peripheral blood. Sequencing input: blood. The chain is built from TRBV20-1 and TRBJ2-6, with D perhaps given as TRBD1 or TRBD2 (6 bases each). The sequence came from a woman aged 55-70 years in good health. The CDR3: CSASVGGHLSGANVLTF. The CDR3 DNA is TGCAGTGCTAGTGTGGGGGGACACCTCTCTGGGGCCAACGTCCTGACTTTC.